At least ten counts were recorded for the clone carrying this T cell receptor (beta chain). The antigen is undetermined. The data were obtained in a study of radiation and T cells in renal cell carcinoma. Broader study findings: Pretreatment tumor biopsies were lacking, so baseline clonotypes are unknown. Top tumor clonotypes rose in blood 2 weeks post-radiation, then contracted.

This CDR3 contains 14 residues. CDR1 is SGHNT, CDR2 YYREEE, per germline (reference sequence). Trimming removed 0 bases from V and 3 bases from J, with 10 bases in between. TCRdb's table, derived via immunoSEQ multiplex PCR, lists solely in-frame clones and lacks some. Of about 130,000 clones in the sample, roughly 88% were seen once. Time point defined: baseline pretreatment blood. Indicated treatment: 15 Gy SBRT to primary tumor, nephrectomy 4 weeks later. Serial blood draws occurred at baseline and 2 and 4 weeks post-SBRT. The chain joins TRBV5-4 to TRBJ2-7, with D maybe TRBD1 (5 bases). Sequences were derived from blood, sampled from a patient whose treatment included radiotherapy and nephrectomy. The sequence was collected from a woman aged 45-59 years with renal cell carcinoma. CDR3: CASSLAGSNYEQYF. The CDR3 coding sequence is TGTGCCAGCAGCTTGGCAGGGTCTAACTACGAGCAGTACTTC.